These T cell receptor beta chains were read from a single sample in a study of cytomegalovirus exposure and HLA in healthy donors. The table came from immunoSEQ multiplex PCR; TCRdb's copy has only in-frame clones and leaves some out. Of about 160,000 clones in the sample, about four fifths were seen once. What was sequenced was PBMCs. All receptors come from a man aged 25 to 40 in good health and CMV-seropositive. The CDR3 runs from the conserved cysteine through the conserved F or W.

v_call	j_call	cdr3_aa
TRBV9	TRBJ2-1	CASSVVGTNLYNEQFF
TRBV7-6	TRBJ1-1	CASSLVQGATEAFF
TRBV30	TRBJ2-7	CAWSVGHTYEQYF
TRBV27	TRBJ1-1	CASREEGARNTEAFF
TRBV28	TRBJ1-2	CASSFTGTGYGYTF
TRBV15	TRBJ1-6	CATSTLRGQGNSPLHF
TRBV9	TRBJ2-7	CASSVGGASSYEQYF
TRBV30	TRBJ2-7	CAWKRAPGEQYF
TRBV4-3	TRBJ1-5	CASNQGTGASNQPQHF
TRBV30	TRBJ2-2	CAWGGQGPTGELFF
TRBV10-3	TRBJ1-1	CAIQGQGDTEAFF
TRBV13	TRBJ2-3	CASSITGTPFSLSTDTQYF
TRBV13	TRBJ2-1	CASSLEAVLGEQFF
TRBV7-9	TRBJ2-7	CASIDRGLGEQYF
TRBV19	TRBJ2-7	CASSIGLANEQYF
TRBV7-9	TRBJ2-1	CASSLAQNNEQFF
TRBV5-1	TRBJ2-3	CASSLGGSGSADTQYF